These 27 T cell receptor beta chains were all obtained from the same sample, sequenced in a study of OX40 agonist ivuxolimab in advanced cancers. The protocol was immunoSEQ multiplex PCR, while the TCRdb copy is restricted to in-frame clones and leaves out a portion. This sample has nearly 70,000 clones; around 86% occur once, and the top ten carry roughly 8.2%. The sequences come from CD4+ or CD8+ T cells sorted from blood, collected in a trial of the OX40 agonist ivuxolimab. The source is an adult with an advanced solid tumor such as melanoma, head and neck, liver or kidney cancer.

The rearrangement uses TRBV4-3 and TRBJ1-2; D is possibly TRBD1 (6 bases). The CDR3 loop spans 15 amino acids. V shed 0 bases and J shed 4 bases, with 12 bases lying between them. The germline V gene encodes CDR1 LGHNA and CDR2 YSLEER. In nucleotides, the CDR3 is TGCGCCAGCAGCCAAGACTTCGCGGACAGCTATGGCTACACCTTC. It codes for CASSQDFADSYGYTF.

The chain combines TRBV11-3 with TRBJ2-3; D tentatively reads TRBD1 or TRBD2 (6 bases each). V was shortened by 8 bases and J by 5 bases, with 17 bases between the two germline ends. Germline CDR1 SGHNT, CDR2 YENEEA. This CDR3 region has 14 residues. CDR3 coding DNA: TGTGCCAGCGAGGGGGGAGGATTAGGAGATACGCAGTATTTT. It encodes CASEGGGLGDTQYF.

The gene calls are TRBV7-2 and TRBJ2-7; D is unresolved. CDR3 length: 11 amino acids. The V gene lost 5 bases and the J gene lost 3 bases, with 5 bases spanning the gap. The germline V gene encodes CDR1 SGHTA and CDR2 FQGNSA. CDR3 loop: CASSAYYEQYF. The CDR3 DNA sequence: TGTGCCAGCAGCGCATACTACGAGCAGTACTTC. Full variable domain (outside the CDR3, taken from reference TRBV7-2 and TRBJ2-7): GAGVSQSPSNKVTEKGKDVELRCDPISGHTALYWYRQSLGQGLEFLIYFQGNSAPDKSGLPSDRFSAERTGGSVSTLTIQRTQQEDSAVYLCASSAYYEQYFGPGTRLTVT.

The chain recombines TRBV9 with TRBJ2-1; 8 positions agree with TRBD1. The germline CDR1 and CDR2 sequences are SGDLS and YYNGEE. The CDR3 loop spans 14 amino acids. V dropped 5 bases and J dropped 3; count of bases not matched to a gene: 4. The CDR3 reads CASSPTGVYNEQFF. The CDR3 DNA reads TGTGCCAGCAGTCCGACAGGGGTCTACAATGAGCAGTTCTTC.

CDR3 amino acids: CATSRVSGRRDTQYF. The CDR3 DNA follows: TGTGCCACCAGCAGAGTGTCTGGCCGGCGAGATACGCAGTATTTT. This chain links TRBV15 with TRBJ2-3; D unclear. CDR3 size: 15 residues. The germline V and J ends were trimmed by 1 base and 5 bases, with 13 bases remaining between them. The germline V gene has CDR1 LNHNV and CDR2 YYDKDF (reference sequence).

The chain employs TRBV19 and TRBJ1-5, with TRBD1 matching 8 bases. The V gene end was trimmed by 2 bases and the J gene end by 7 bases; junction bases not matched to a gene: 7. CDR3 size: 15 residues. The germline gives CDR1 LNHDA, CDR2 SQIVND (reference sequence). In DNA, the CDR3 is TGTGCCAGTAGTATACAGGGGGCGCGAGGACAGCCCCAGCATTTT. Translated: CASSIQGARGQPQHF.

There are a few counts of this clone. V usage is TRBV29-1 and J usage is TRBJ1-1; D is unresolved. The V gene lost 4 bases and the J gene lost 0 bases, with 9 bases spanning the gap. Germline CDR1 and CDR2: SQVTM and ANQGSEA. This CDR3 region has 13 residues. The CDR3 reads CSVVLQMNTEAFF. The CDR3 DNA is TGCAGCGTTGTCCTACAGATGAACACTGAAGCTTTCTTT.

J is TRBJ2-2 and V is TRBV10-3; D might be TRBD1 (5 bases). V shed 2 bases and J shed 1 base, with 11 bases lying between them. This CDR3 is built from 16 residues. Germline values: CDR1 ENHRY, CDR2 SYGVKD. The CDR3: CAISEQITGNTGELFF. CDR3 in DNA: TGTGCCATCAGTGAGCAGATTACAGGGAACACCGGGGAGCTGTTTTTT.

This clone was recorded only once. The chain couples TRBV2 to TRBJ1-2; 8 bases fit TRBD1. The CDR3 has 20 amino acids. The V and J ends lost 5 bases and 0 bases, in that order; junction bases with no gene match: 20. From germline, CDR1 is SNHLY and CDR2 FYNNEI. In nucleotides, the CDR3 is TGTGCCAGCAGTCCCCGAGGGGCGACAGGGGAGGGGATTCCTAACTATGGCTACACCTTC. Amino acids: CASSPRGATGEGIPNYGYTF. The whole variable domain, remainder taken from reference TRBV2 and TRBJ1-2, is EPEVTQTPSHQVTQMGQEVILRCVPISNHLYFYWYRQILGQKVEFLVSFYNNEISEKSEIFDDQFSVERPDGSNFTLKIRSTKLEDSAMYFCASSPRGATGEGIPNYGYTFGSGTRLTVV.

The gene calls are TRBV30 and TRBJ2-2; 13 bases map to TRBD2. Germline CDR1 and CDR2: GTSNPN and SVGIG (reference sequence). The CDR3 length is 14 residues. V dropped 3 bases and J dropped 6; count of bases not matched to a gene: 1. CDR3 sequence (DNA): TGTGCCTGGAGGGGACTAGCGGGGCCCGGGGAGCTGTTTTTT. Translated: CAWRGLAGPGELFF.

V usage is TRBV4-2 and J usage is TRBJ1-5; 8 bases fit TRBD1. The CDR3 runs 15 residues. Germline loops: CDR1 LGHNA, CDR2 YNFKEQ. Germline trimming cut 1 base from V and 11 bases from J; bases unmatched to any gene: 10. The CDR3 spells CASSQGSAGGESQHF. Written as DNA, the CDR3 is TGTGCCAGCAGCCAAGGTTCGGCAGGGGGCGAATCCCAGCATTTT.

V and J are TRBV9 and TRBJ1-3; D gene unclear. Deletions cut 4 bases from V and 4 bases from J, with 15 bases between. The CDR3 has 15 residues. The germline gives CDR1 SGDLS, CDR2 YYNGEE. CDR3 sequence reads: CASSPEGSLGNTIYF. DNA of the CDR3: TGTGCCAGCAGCCCAGAAGGTTCCTTGGGAAACACCATATATTTT.

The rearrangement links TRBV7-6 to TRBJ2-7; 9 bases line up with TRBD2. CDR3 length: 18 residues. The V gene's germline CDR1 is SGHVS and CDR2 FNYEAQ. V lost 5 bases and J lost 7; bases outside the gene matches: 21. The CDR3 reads CASSISPADDSGGYEQYF. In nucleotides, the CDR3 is TGTGCCAGCAGCATTAGCCCTGCGGACGATAGCGGGGGTTATGAGCAGTACTTC.

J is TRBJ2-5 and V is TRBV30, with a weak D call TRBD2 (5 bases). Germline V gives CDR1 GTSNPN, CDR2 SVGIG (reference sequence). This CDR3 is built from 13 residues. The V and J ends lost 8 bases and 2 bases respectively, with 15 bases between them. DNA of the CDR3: TGTGCCGGTAGGACTCTTGGGCAAGAGACCCAGTACTTC. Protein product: CAGRTLGQETQYF.

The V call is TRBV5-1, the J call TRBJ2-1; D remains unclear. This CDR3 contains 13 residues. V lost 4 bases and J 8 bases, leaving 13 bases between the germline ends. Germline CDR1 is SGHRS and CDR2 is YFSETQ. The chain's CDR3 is CASSTGPWDEQFF. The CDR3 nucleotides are TGCGCCAGCAGCACCGGGCCTTGGGATGAGCAGTTCTTC.

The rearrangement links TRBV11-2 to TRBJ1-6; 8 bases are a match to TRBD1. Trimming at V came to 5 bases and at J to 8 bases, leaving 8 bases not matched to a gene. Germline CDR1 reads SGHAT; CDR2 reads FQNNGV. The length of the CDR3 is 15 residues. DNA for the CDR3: TGTGCCAGCAGCACTTCGACAGGGGCGGATTCACCCCTCCACTTT. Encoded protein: CASSTSTGADSPLHF.

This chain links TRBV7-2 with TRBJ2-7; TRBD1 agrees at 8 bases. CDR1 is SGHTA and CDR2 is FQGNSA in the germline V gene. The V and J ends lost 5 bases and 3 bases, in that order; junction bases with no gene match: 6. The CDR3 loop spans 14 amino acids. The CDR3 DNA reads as TGTGCCAGCAGCGGTGGACAGGGTATCTACGAGCAGTACTTC. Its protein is CASSGGQGIYEQYF.

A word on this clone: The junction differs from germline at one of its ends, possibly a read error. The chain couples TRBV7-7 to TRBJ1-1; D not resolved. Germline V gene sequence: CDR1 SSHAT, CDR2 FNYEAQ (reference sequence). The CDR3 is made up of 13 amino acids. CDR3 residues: CASSLRVYTEAFF. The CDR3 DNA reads TGTGCTAGCAGTCTACGTGTATACACTGAAGCTTTCTTT.

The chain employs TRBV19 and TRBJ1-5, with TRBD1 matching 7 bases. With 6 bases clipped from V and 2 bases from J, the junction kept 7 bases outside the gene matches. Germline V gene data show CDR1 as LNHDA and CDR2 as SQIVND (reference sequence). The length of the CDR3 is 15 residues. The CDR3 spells CASSTTGFGNQPQHF. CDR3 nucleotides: TGTGCCAGTAGCACGACAGGGTTCGGCAATCAGCCCCAGCATTTT.

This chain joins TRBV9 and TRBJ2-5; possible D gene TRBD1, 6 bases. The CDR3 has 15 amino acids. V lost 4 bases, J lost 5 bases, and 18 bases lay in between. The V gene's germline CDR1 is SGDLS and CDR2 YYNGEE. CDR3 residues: CASSPTTGQAETQYF. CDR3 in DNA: TGTGCCAGCAGCCCGACGACAGGCCAGGCGGAGACCCAGTACTTC.

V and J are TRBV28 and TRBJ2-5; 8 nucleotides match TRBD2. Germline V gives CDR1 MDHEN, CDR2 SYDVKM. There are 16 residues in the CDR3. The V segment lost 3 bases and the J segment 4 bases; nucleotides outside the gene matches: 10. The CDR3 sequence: CASSFSGAGAPETQYF. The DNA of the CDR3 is TGTGCCAGCAGTTTCTCGGGAGCGGGGGCCCCAGAGACCCAGTACTTC.

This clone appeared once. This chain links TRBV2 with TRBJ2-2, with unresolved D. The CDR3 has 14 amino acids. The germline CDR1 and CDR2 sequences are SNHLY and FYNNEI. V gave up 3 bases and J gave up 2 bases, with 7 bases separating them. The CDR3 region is CASSEDLNTGELFF. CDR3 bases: TGTGCCAGCAGTGAGGATCTTAACACCGGGGAGCTGTTTTTT.

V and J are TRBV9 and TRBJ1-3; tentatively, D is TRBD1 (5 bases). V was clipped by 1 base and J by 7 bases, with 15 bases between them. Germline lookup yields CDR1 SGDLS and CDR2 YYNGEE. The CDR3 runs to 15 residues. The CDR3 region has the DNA TGTGCCAGCAGCGTACTTGGGGACCCATCGAACACCATATATTTT. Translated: CASSVLGDPSNTIYF.

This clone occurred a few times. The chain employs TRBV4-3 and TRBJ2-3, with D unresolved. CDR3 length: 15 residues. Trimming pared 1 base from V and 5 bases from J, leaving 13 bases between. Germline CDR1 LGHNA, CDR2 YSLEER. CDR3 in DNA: TGCGCCAGCAGCCAAGGAGTGAACCCAAAAGATACGCAGTATTTT. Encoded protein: CASSQGVNPKDTQYF.

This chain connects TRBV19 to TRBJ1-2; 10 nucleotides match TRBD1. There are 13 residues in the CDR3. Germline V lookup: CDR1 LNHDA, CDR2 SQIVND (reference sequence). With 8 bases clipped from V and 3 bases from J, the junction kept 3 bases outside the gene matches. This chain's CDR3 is CASGTGVDYGYTF. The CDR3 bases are TGTGCCAGTGGGACAGGGGTTGACTATGGCTACACCTTC.

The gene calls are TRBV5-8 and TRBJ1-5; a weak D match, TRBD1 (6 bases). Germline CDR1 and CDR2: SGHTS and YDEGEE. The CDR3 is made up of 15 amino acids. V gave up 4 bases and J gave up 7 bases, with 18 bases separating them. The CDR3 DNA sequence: TGTGCCAGCAGCCGACTGCAGGGGTCCAGCCAGCCCCAGCATTTT. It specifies CASSRLQGSSQPQHF.

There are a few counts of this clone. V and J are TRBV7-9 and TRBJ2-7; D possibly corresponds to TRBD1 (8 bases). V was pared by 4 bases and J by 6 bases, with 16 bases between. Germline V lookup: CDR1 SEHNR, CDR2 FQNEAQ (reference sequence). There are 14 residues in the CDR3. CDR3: CASSWATGEGEQYF. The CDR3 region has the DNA TGTGCCAGCAGCTGGGCGACAGGGGAGGGCGAGCAGTACTTC.